The 32 T cell receptor beta chains below come from one sample, sequenced in a study of blood T cell repertoires in COVID-19. Produced via immunoSEQ multiplex PCR; TCRdb's table is partial and in-frame only. The sample carries over 200,000 clones, approximately 80% recorded once. The sequencing input was PBMCs or T cells enriched from blood (not recorded which). These receptors were taken from a man aged 60-69 years who had recovered from COVID-19.

This chain joins TRBV3-1 (or the pseudogene TRBV3-2) and TRBJ2-7; possibly TRBD2 for D (6 bases). The V end was cut by 1 base, the J end by 0 bases, with 10 bases between. This CDR3 is 15 amino acids long. The germline gives CDR1 LGHDT, CDR2 YNNKEL (reference sequence). The CDR3 sequence is CASSQAGGLSYEQYF. CDR3 bases: TGTGCCAGCAGCCAAGCCGGGGGACTCTCCTACGAGCAGTACTTC.

This clone was picked up a small number of times. The chain combines TRBV19 with TRBJ2-2; D might be TRBD2 (6 bases). The germline V gene encodes CDR1 LNHDA and CDR2 SQIVND (reference sequence). The CDR3 length is 17 residues. The ends were cut back, 6 bases at V and 0 bases at J, with 17 bases in the middle. This chain's CDR3 is CASRNRQGLANTGELFF. The CDR3 DNA reads as TGTGCCAGTAGAAACCGCCAGGGACTCGCGAACACCGGGGAGCTGTTTTTT.

The count of this clone is one. V usage is TRBV19 and J usage is TRBJ1-6; D is undetermined. V gave up 4 bases and J gave up 6 bases, with 16 bases separating them. The germline V gene has CDR1 LNHDA and CDR2 SQIVND (reference sequence). This CDR3 is 16 amino acids long. The DNA of the CDR3 is TGTGCCAGTAGTACCATGGGCATTGGGAGTAATTCACCCCTCCACTTT. This encodes CASSTMGIGSNSPLHF.

This clone has just one count. The chain has TRBV15 and TRBJ1-5; D not resolved. CDR3 length: 14 amino acids. Trimming shortened V by 1 base and J by 2 bases, and 6 bases separated the two germline ends. Germline values: CDR1 LNHNV, CDR2 YYDKDF (reference sequence). The CDR3 nucleotides are TGTGCCACCAGCAGAGCGCGGGGCAATCAGCCCCAGCATTTT. Protein: CATSRARGNQPQHF.

This clone occurred once. The V call is TRBV2, the J call TRBJ1-3; TRBD1 matches at 12 bases. V gave up 4 bases and J gave up 0 bases; unmatched junction bases: 7. This CDR3 contains 18 residues. Germline assignment: CDR1 SNHLY and CDR2 FYNNEI. The CDR3 DNA is TGTGCCAGCAGTGGGGGACAGGGGGCCGTCCTCTCTGGAAACACCATATATTTT. The encoded protein is CASSGGQGAVLSGNTIYF.

This clone has more than one count but fewer than ten. Written as DNA, the CDR3 is TGTGCCAGCAGAAACTCTTTCCTCGGACTCAGCACCGGGGAGCTGTTTTTT. This encodes CASRNSFLGLSTGELFF. The rearrangement uses TRBV27 and TRBJ2-2; tentatively, D is TRBD2 (5 bases). Germline V lookup: CDR1 MNHEY, CDR2 SMNVEV (reference sequence). Deletions cut 6 bases from V and 4 bases from J, with 21 bases between. The CDR3 length is 17 residues.

This clone has just one count. The rearrangement joins TRBV7-9 to TRBJ1-5; TRBD1 matches at 12 bases. The CDR3 totals 19 residues. CDR1 SEHNR and CDR2 FQNEAQ come from the germline V gene (reference sequence). V dropped 3 bases and J dropped 1; count of bases not matched to a gene: 10. CDR3 amino acids: CASSFGPGQGAWSNQPQHF. DNA of the CDR3: TGTGCCAGCAGCTTTGGGCCGGGACAGGGGGCGTGGAGCAATCAGCCCCAGCATTTT.

The J gene is TRBJ1-5, the V gene TRBV6-4; 8 positions agree with TRBD1. The germline V gene has CDR1 MRHNA and CDR2 SNTAGT. V trimming: 2 bases; J trimming: 4 bases; junction bases outside the gene matches: 7. The CDR3 is 16 residues long. The CDR3 region has the DNA TGTGCCAGCAGTGACCATGGACAGGGAATGAATCAGCCCCAGCATTTT. Translating gives CASSDHGQGMNQPQHF.

The genes are TRBV5-5 and TRBJ1-1; no definite D call. Germline V lookup: CDR1 SGHKS, CDR2 YYEKEE (reference sequence). The CDR3 runs to 13 residues. V dropped 1 base and J dropped 1 base, with 5 bases sitting between them. CDR3 nucleotide sequence: TGTGCCAGCAGCTTGTCGAGGAACACTGAAGCTTTCTTT. This sequence encodes CASSLSRNTEAFF. The full variable domain, rest sourced from reference TRBV5-5 and TRBJ1-1, is DAGVTQSPTHLIKTRGQQVTLRCSPISGHKSVSWYQQVLGQGPQFIFQYYEKEERGRGNFPDRFSARQFPNYSSELNVNALLLGDSALYLCASSLSRNTEAFFGQGTRLTVV.

V gene TRBV7-2 combines with J gene TRBJ1-2; TRBD1 is a possible D gene (5 bases). The CDR3 is 13 amino acids. Germline lookup yields CDR1 SGHTA and CDR2 FQGNSA. With 0 bases removed from V and 8 bases from J, the gap between germline ends came to 10 bases. This CDR3 is CASSLARVWGYTF. In DNA form, the CDR3 reads TGTGCCAGCAGCTTAGCCAGGGTCTGGGGCTACACCTTC.

The chain combines TRBV2 with TRBJ1-6; 7 bases are a match to TRBD1. The germline CDR1 and CDR2 sequences are SNHLY and FYNNEI. The J segment lost 7 bases and the V segment lost 5 bases, leaving 5 bases of the junction unmatched. The CDR3 spans 14 residues. In DNA, the CDR3 is TGTGCCAGCAGTACCGGGACAGCGAATTCACCCCTCCACTTT. Protein sequence: CASSTGTANSPLHF. The full variable domain, in which reference TRBV2 and TRBJ1-6 provide the parts outside the CDR3, is EPEVTQTPSHQVTQMGQEVILRCVPISNHLYFYWYRQILGQKVEFLVSFYNNEISEKSEIFDDQFSVERPDGSNFTLKIRSTKLEDSAMYFCASSTGTANSPLHFGNGTRLTVT.

The chain uses TRBV19 and TRBJ2-1, with 9 bases matching TRBD1. The CDR3 contains 16 residues. Trimming took 5 bases from V and 8 from J; bases not matched to a gene: 13. Germline-derived CDR1 and CDR2 are LNHDA and SQIVND (reference sequence). The CDR3 reads CASSAGTGPYVHEQFF. For the CDR3, the DNA is TGTGCCAGTAGTGCGGGGACAGGGCCCTACGTCCATGAGCAGTTCTTC.

V gene TRBV20-1 combines with J gene TRBJ1-4, with TRBD1 identical over 11 bases. The V segment lost 3 bases and the J segment 8 bases; nucleotides outside the gene matches: 5. The CDR3 extends over 14 amino acids. Per the germline V gene, CDR1 is DFQATT and CDR2 is SNEGSKA (reference sequence). The CDR3 DNA reads TGCAGTGCTAGTGGACAGGGGGCAGGAGAAAAACTGTTTTTT. Amino acids: CSASGQGAGEKLFF.

This chain links TRBV19 with TRBJ1-4; D is unresolved. Germline lookup yields CDR1 LNHDA and CDR2 SQIVND (reference sequence). The CDR3 contains 16 residues. V lost 3 bases to trimming and J lost 4 bases, with 15 bases between them. The CDR3 is CASSMGNGWRNEKLFF. For the CDR3, the DNA is TGTGCCAGTAGTATGGGCAATGGGTGGCGTAATGAAAAACTGTTTTTT.

The J gene is TRBJ1-6, the V gene TRBV6-5; 7 nucleotides match TRBD1. J lost 10 bases, V lost 7 bases, and 13 bases had no gene match. CDR1 MNHEY and CDR2 SVGAGI come from the germline V gene. The CDR3 runs to 15 residues. Written as DNA, the CDR3 is TGTGCCAGCACTCCATCGATGGGGACAGACTCACCCCTCCACTTT. Protein product: CASTPSMGTDSPLHF.

The chain recombines TRBV5-1 with TRBJ1-1; tentative D call: TRBD1 (6 bases). This CDR3 has 17 amino acids. Trimming took 0 bases from V and 0 from J, leaving 15 bases between them. Germline V CDR1 and CDR2: SGHRS, YFSETQ. The DNA for the CDR3 is TGCGCCAGCAGCTTGGGACAGGCGAGCTTTATGAACACTGAAGCTTTCTTT. It codes for CASSLGQASFMNTEAFF.

The V and J genes are TRBV18 and TRBJ1-2; 7 bases are a match to TRBD1. Germline lookup yields CDR1 KGHSH and CDR2 LQKENI. Trimming took 3 bases from V and 5 from J; bases not matched to a gene: 6. The CDR3 has 14 amino acids. The CDR3 nucleotides read TGTGCCAGCTCACCCGGGACAGTTCCTTATGGCTACACCTTC. It is translated as CASSPGTVPYGYTF.

V and J are TRBV7-9 and TRBJ2-5, with TRBD2 as a possible D gene (7 bases). The CDR3 has 15 residues. Germline V gives CDR1 SEHNR, CDR2 FQNEAQ (reference sequence). Trimming left V 6 bases short and J 0 bases short, with 14 bases between. The CDR3 reads CASSTGGGYQETQYF. The CDR3 DNA is TGTGCCAGCAGTACGGGGGGCGGGTACCAAGAGACCCAGTACTTC.

The chain recombines TRBV7-2 with TRBJ1-1; 9 positions match TRBD1. In germline, CDR1 is SGHTA, CDR2 FQGNSA. After removal of 5 bases from V and 0 bases from J, the junction contained 7 bases not matched to a gene. The CDR3 length is 16 residues. CDR3 loop: CASSPTTGGLNTEAFF. CDR3 DNA sequence: TGTGCCAGCAGCCCTACCACAGGGGGCTTGAACACTGAAGCTTTCTTT.

The rearrangement uses TRBV5-6 and TRBJ2-3, with D perhaps TRBD2 (5 bases). The ends were cut back, 2 bases at V and 4 bases at J, with 11 bases in the middle. This CDR3 contains 14 residues. Germline CDR1 is SGHDT and CDR2 is YYEEEE. In DNA, the CDR3 is TGTGCCAGCAGCTTTAGGTCAGCGGCAGATACGCAGTATTTT. Protein product: CASSFRSAADTQYF. The full variable domain, in which reference TRBV5-6 and TRBJ2-3 provide the parts outside the CDR3, is DAGVTQSPTHLIKTRGQQVTLRCSPKSGHDTVSWYQQALGQGPQFIFQYYEEEERQRGNFPDRFSGHQFPNYSSELNVNALLLGDSALYLCASSFRSAADTQYFGPGTRLTVL.

Only a few counts were recorded for this clone. This chain links TRBV18 with TRBJ1-1; 9 bases line up with TRBD1. CDR1 is KGHSH, CDR2 LQKENI, per germline. The CDR3 runs to 17 residues. The V gene end was trimmed by 1 base and the J gene end by 4 bases; junction bases not matched to a gene: 10. The CDR3 loop is CASSPLRTGEGVTEAFF. CDR3 DNA: TGTGCCAGCTCACCACTAAGGACAGGGGAGGGGGTCACTGAAGCTTTCTTT.

The genes are TRBV19 and TRBJ2-4, with D possibly TRBD2 on 5 matching bases. The CDR3 loop spans 15 amino acids. Germline V gene lookup returns CDR1 LNHDA and CDR2 SQIVND (reference sequence). The V and J ends lost 3 bases and 3 bases respectively, with 12 bases between them. As DNA, the CDR3 is TGTGCCAGTAGTATGAACCTCCGGGGCAAAAACATTCAGTACTTC. Translation gives CASSMNLRGKNIQYF.

This rearrangement joins TRBV3-1 (or the pseudogene TRBV3-2) to TRBJ2-2; TRBD1 matches 7 bases. Germline CDR1 is LGHDT and CDR2 is YNNKEL (reference sequence). J lost 1 base, V lost 1 base, and 3 bases had no gene match. The CDR3 loop spans 16 amino acids. The CDR3 coding sequence is TGTGCCAGCAGCCAAGTGAGGACAGGGAACACCGGGGAGCTGTTTTTT. It translates to CASSQVRTGNTGELFF.

The chain joins TRBV18 to TRBJ1-4; 7 bases agree with TRBD1. The CDR3 is 14 residues long. Germline-derived CDR1 and CDR2 are KGHSH and LQKENI. V dropped 5 bases and J dropped 3; count of bases not matched to a gene: 3. The CDR3 here is CASSKGQSNEKLFF. The CDR3 region has the DNA TGTGCCAGCTCAAAGGGACAGTCTAATGAAAAACTGTTTTTT. The full variable domain, completed using reference TRBV18 and TRBJ1-4, is NAGVMQNPRHLVRRRGQEARLRCSPMKGHSHVYWYRQLPEEGLKFMVYLQKENIIDESGMPKERFSAEFPKEGPSILRIQQVVRGDSAAYFCASSKGQSNEKLFFGSGTQLSVL.

This clone turned up a few times. This sequence joins TRBV11-3 and TRBJ2-1; D might be TRBD2 (7 bases). The CDR3 runs 17 residues. Per germline, CDR1 SGHNT and CDR2 YENEEA. V was cut by 9 bases and J by 9 bases, with 30 bases left in between. The CDR3 DNA reads as TGTGCCAGTTCTCTAGGAGGGGGGGCTGGCGTGACAGGTGAGCAGTTCTTC. Translating gives CASSLGGGAGVTGEQFF.

This clone was recorded only once. The chain joins TRBV5-1 to TRBJ1-1; D gene ambiguous. The CDR3 runs 13 residues. The germline V and J ends were trimmed by 4 bases and 2 bases, with 9 bases remaining between them. Germline CDR1 SGHRS, CDR2 YFSETQ. The CDR3 protein is CASSPGPNTEAFF. In DNA, the CDR3 is TGCGCCAGCAGCCCGGGTCCTAACACTGAAGCTTTCTTT.

The rearrangement uses TRBV18 and TRBJ2-7; TRBD2 aligns across 9 bases. CDR1 is KGHSH, CDR2 LQKENI, per germline. Trimming at V came to 4 bases and at J to 5 bases, leaving 0 bases not matched to a gene. The CDR3 contains 12 residues. The CDR3 sequence: CASSLAGDEQYF. Here the CDR3 DNA reads TGTGCCAGCTCACTAGCGGGGGACGAGCAGTACTTC.

In DNA, the CDR3 is TGTGCCAGCAGCGAGGACAGAGCCTTCAATTCACCCCTCCACTTT. It specifies CASSEDRAFNSPLHF. The V and J genes are TRBV7-2 and TRBJ1-6; TRBD1 is a possible D gene (6 bases). The CDR3 covers 15 residues. V dropped 5 bases and J dropped 7 bases, with 15 bases sitting between them. Germline values: CDR1 SGHTA, CDR2 FQGNSA.

This rearrangement joins TRBV11-3 to TRBJ2-3, with a tentative D call TRBD1 (6 bases). From germline, CDR1 is SGHNT and CDR2 YENEEA. V lost 5 bases, J lost 1 base, and 10 bases lay in between. The CDR3 is 14 residues long. CDR3 region: CASSKQGRTDTQYF. CDR3 nucleotide sequence: TGTGCCAGCAGCAAGCAGGGGCGCACAGATACGCAGTATTTT.

V usage is TRBV18 and J usage is TRBJ1-3; no clear D gene. Trimming took 3 bases from V and 4 from J, leaving 10 bases between them. Per the germline V gene, CDR1 is KGHSH and CDR2 is LQKENI. The CDR3 runs to 14 residues. The CDR3 DNA follows: TGTGCCAGCTCACCTTACAGAGAGGGAAACACCATATATTTT. Translated, it gives CASSPYREGNTIYF.

This clone was observed a few times. The chain recombines TRBV10-2 with TRBJ1-5; D gene uncertain. Germline loops: CDR1 WSHSY, CDR2 SAAADI. Trimming pared 6 bases from V and 0 bases from J, leaving 6 bases between. CDR3 length: 13 amino acids. CDR3 in amino acids: CASSLDSNQPQHF. The CDR3 DNA sequence: TGCGCCAGCAGCCTAGATAGCAATCAGCCCCAGCATTTT.

This chain connects TRBV11-3 to TRBJ2-1, with 10 bases matching TRBD1. Trimming cost V 0 bases and J 10 bases; bases outside gene matches: 9. The CDR3 covers 16 residues. Germline-derived CDR1 and CDR2 are SGHNT and YENEEA. The CDR3 reads CASSLDRDRGRGEQFF. Written as DNA, the CDR3 is TGTGCCAGCAGCTTAGATAGGGACAGGGGCCGAGGCGAGCAGTTCTTC.